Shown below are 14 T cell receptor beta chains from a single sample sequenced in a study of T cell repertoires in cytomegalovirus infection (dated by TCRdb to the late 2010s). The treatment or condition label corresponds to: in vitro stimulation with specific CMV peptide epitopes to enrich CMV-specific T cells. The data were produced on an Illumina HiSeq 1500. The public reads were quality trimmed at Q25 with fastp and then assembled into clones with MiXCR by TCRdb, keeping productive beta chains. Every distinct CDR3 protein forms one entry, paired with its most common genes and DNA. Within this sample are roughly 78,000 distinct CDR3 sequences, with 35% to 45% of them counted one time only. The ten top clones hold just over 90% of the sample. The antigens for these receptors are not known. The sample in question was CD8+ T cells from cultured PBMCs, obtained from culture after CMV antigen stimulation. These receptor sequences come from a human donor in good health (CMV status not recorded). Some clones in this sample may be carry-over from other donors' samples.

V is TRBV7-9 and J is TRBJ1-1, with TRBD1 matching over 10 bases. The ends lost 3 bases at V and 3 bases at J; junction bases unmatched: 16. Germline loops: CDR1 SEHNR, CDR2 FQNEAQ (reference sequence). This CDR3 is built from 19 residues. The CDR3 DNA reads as TGTGCCAGCAGCTTCCACTCTCTTAGGGACAGGGGAGGGTACACTGAAGCTTTCTTT. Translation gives CASSFHSLRDRGGYTEAFF.

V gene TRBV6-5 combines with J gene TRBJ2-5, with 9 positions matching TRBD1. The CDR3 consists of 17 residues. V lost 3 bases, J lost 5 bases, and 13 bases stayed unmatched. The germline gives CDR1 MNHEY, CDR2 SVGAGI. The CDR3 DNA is TGTGCCAGCAGTTATTCCTGGGGGACAGGGAAGCCTGAGACCCAGTACTTC. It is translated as CASSYSWGTGKPETQYF.

The CDR3 nucleotides are TGTGCCAGCAGCTTACGCTCGGGTGCAGCTAATGAAAAACTGTTTTTT. Its translation: CASSLRSGAANEKLFF. The V gene is TRBV7-2, the J gene TRBJ1-4, with D unresolved. Germline V gene data show CDR1 as SGHTA and CDR2 as FQGNSA. The CDR3 contains 16 residues. Trimming cost V 2 bases and J 3 bases, with 13 bases left between them.

The CDR3 DNA reads as TGTGCTAGTGGTGGAAACAGGGTAGAGACCCAGTACTTC. Translation: CASGGNRVETQYF. The chain employs TRBV12-5 and TRBJ2-5; tentatively, D is TRBD1 (6 bases). The CDR3 loop spans 13 amino acids. V was cut by 5 bases and J by 4 bases, with 11 bases left in between. Germline V CDR1 and CDR2: LGHNT, FRNRAP.

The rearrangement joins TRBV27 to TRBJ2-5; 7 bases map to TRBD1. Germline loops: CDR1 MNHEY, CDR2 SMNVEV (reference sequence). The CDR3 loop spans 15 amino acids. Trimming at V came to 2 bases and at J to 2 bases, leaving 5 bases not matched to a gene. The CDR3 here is CASSLRDSVQETQYF. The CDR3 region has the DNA TGTGCCAGCAGTTTACGGGACAGCGTACAAGAGACCCAGTACTTC.

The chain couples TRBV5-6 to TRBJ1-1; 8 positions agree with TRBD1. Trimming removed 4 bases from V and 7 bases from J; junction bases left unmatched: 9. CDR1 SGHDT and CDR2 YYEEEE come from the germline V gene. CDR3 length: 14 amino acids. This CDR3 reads CASSLGTGLSEAFF. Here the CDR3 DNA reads TGTGCCAGCAGCCTTGGGACAGGATTGAGTGAAGCTTTCTTT.

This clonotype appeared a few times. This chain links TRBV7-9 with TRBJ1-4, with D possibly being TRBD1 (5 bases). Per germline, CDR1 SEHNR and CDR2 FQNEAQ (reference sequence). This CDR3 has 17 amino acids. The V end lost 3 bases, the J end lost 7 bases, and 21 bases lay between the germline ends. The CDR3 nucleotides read TGTGCCAGCAGCTTTCTTCGGGACGTATGGGAAGGTGAAAAACTGTTTTTT. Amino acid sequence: CASSFLRDVWEGEKLFF.

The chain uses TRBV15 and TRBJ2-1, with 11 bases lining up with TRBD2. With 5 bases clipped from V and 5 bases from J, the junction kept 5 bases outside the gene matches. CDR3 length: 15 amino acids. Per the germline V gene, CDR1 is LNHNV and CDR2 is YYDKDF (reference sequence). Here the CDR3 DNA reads TGTGCCACCAGCGGGCTAGCGGGGGGACACAATGAGCAGTTCTTC. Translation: CATSGLAGGHNEQFF.

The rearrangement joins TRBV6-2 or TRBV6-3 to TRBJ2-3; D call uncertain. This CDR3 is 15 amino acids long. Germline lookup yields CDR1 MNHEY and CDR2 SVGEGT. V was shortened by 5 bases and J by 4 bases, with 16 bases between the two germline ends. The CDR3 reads CASSAPAGFADTQYF. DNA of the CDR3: TGTGCCAGCAGTGCCCCTGCTGGGTTTGCAGATACGCAGTATTTT.

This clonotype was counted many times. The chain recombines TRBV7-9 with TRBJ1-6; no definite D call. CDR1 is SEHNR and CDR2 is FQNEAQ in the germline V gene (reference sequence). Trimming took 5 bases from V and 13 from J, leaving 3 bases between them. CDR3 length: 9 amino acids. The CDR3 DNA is TGTGCCAGCAGCCCCCCCCTCCACTTT. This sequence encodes CASSPPLHF.

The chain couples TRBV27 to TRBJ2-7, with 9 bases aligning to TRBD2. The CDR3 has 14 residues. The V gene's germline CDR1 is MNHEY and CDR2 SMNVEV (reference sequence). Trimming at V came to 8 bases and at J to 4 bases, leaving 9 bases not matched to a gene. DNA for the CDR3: TGTGCCAGCCGCGGGGGGGCAGTCCGTTACGAGCAGTACTTC. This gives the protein CASRGGAVRYEQYF.

In DNA form, the CDR3 reads TGCGCCAGCAGCTCCTGGACTGACTACAATGAGCAGTTCTTC. It codes for CASSSWTDYNEQFF. The chain links TRBV4-1 to TRBJ2-1; TRBD2 is a possible D gene (5 bases). Trimming cost V 5 bases and J 3 bases, with 11 bases left between them. The germline V gene encodes CDR1 MGHRA and CDR2 YSYEKL. The CDR3 totals 14 residues.

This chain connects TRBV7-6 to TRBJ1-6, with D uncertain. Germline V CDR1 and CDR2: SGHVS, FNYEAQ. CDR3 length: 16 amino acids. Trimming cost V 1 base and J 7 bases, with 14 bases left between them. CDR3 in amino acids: CASSLGGVTANSPLHF. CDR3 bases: TGTGCCAGCAGCTTAGGAGGAGTCACTGCAAATTCACCCCTCCACTTT.

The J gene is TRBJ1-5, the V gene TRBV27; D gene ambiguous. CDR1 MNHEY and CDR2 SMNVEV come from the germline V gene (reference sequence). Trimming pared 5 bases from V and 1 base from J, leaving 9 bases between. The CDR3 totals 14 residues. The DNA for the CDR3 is TGTGCCAGCAGTCTCCATGTCAGCAATCAGCCCCAGCATTTT. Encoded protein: CASSLHVSNQPQHF.